Following are 12 T cell receptor beta chains from one sample sequenced in a study of blood T cell repertoires in COVID-19. Assay used: immunoSEQ multiplex PCR; TCRdb lists only in-frame clones, some missing. This table has some 250,000 clones, approximately 83% appearing once. The material sequenced was peripheral blood. These TCRs come from a young woman who had recovered from COVID-19.

The chain uses TRBV7-8 and TRBJ2-7; 9 bases align to TRBD1. The CDR3 has 16 residues. From germline, CDR1 is SGHVS and CDR2 FQNEAQ. The V gene end was trimmed by 5 bases and the J gene end by 7 bases; junction bases not matched to a gene: 15. CDR3 coding DNA: TGTGCCAGCAGCGGAACCTTTGGGACAGGGTCCCGTGAGCAGTACTTC. Translation: CASSGTFGTGSREQYF.

V gene TRBV9 combines with J gene TRBJ1-3; 7 bases match TRBD1. CDR1 is SGDLS and CDR2 is YYNGEE in the germline V gene. The length of the CDR3 is 16 residues. Trimming removed 0 bases from V and 3 bases from J; junction bases left unmatched: 6. The CDR3 here is CASSVAGQAHGNTIYF. CDR3 DNA sequence: TGTGCCAGCAGCGTAGCCGGACAGGCACATGGAAACACCATATATTTT.

This chain connects TRBV5-1 to TRBJ2-7; 12 bases agree with TRBD1. V lost 4 bases to trimming and J lost 5 bases; unmatched junction nucleotides: 7. The CDR3 is 15 amino acids. Germline lookup yields CDR1 SGHRS and CDR2 YFSETQ. This CDR3 reads CASSPPGTGGDEQYF. The CDR3 DNA is TGCGCCAGCAGCCCCCCGGGGACAGGGGGCGACGAGCAGTACTTC.

The chain couples TRBV27 to TRBJ1-5; D is undetermined. The germline V gene encodes CDR1 MNHEY and CDR2 SMNVEV (reference sequence). This CDR3 is built from 13 residues. V lost 5 bases, J lost 1 base, and 6 bases lay in between. The CDR3 here is CASSGESNQPQHF. The CDR3 DNA follows: TGTGCCAGCAGTGGGGAGAGCAATCAGCCCCAGCATTTT.

The rearrangement joins TRBV5-5 to TRBJ1-3; the match to TRBD1 covers 7 bases. CDR3 length: 17 amino acids. Trimming took 1 base from V and 0 from J; bases not matched to a gene: 7. From germline, CDR1 is SGHKS and CDR2 YYEKEE (reference sequence). CDR3: CASSLILTGSSGNTIYF. For the CDR3, the DNA is TGTGCCAGCAGCTTGATCCTGACAGGGTCCTCTGGAAACACCATATATTTT. Supplemented by reference TRBV5-5 and TRBJ1-3, the full variable domain reads DAGVTQSPTHLIKTRGQQVTLRCSPISGHKSVSWYQQVLGQGPQFIFQYYEKEERGRGNFPDRFSARQFPNYSSELNVNALLLGDSALYLCASSLILTGSSGNTIYFGEGSWLTVV.

CDR3 sequence: CASSHRGGGSADTQYF. DNA for the CDR3: TGTGCCAGCAGCCACAGGGGAGGAGGAAGCGCAGATACGCAGTATTTT. This sequence joins TRBV28 and TRBJ2-3, with a possible D match to TRBD1 (7 bases). The CDR3 sequence is 16 residues long. V lost 6 bases and J 4 bases, leaving 20 bases between the germline ends. The V gene's germline CDR1 is MDHEN and CDR2 SYDVKM.

The chain recombines TRBV6-5 with TRBJ1-5, with unresolved D. CDR1 is MNHEY and CDR2 is SVGAGI in the germline V gene. The CDR3 is made up of 13 amino acids. V lost 1 base and J lost 6, with 7 bases in between. Here the CDR3 DNA reads TGTGCCAGCAGTTACTTTCCGAGTCAGCCCCAGCATTTT. It codes for CASSYFPSQPQHF.

The chain couples TRBV19 to TRBJ2-6; possible D gene TRBD1, 5 bases. Germline V gives CDR1 LNHDA, CDR2 SQIVND (reference sequence). V was shortened by 4 bases and J by 0 bases, with 22 bases between the two germline ends. CDR3 length equals 20 residues. The CDR3 nucleotides read TGTGCCAGTAGTACCATGCTCCTAGGGGTTGACCCCTCTGGGGCCAACGTCCTGACTTTC. This codes for CASSTMLLGVDPSGANVLTF. The full variable domain, with the rest looked up from reference TRBV19 and TRBJ2-6, is DGGITQSPKYLFRKEGQNVTLSCEQNLNHDAMYWYRQDPGQGLRLIYYSQIVNDFQKGDIAEGYSVSREKKESFPLTVTSAQKNPTAFYLCASSTMLLGVDPSGANVLTFGAGSRLTVL.

V and J are TRBV3-1 (or the pseudogene TRBV3-2) and TRBJ2-7, with 7 positions matching TRBD1. Germline V gene sequence: CDR1 LGHDT, CDR2 YNNKEL (reference sequence). Losses at the gene ends were 5 bases for V and 0 bases for J; bases not matched to a gene: 4. The CDR3 consists of 14 residues. CDR3 nucleotides: TGTGCCAGCAGCTACCGGGACAGCTCCTACGAGCAGTACTTC. Translation: CASSYRDSSYEQYF.

The genes are TRBV4-2 and TRBJ1-6, with 10 bases lining up with TRBD1. CDR1 and CDR2 (germline): LGHNA, YNFKEQ. The CDR3 is 15 residues long. V lost 3 bases, J lost 8 bases, and 4 bases stayed unmatched. CDR3: CASSQKGQGDSPLHF. The CDR3, as DNA: TGTGCCAGCAGCCAGAAAGGACAGGGGGATTCACCCCTCCACTTT.

The V and J genes are TRBV4-2 and TRBJ2-5, with 9 bases fitting TRBD2. CDR1 and CDR2 from the germline V gene are LGHNA and YNFKEQ. The CDR3 sequence is 16 residues long. Trimming cost V 2 bases and J 5 bases; bases outside gene matches: 9. The CDR3 loop reads CASSQSGGGAAETQYF. As DNA, the CDR3 is TGTGCCAGCAGCCAATCGGGCGGGGGGGCCGCGGAGACCCAGTACTTC.

This clone was seen just once. V usage is TRBV10-3 and J usage is TRBJ1-2, with D perhaps TRBD1 (5 bases). Germline lookup yields CDR1 ENHRY and CDR2 SYGVKD. V shed 4 bases and J shed 5 bases, with 17 bases lying between them. There are 15 residues in the CDR3. The CDR3 sequence is CAISGIAGGVYGYTF. CDR3 nucleotides: TGTGCCATCAGTGGGATTGCAGGAGGGGTTTATGGCTACACCTTC.